The rows below give T cell receptor beta chains drawn from one sample of a study of cytomegalovirus exposure and HLA in healthy donors. Method: immunoSEQ multiplex PCR; TCRdb's copy keeps in-frame clones and lacks some. The table has about 130,000 clones, 70% to 90% seen once. Source material: PBMCs. These receptors were obtained from a man between 18 and 29 years old in good health and CMV-seropositive. The CDR3 runs from the conserved cysteine through the conserved F or W. D genes are given only for firm matches. Only part of the rows carry a size: once, few, many, or a class if the clone is expanded.

J,size,V,D,CDR3,DNA
TRBJ1-6,-,TRBV28,TRBD1,CASSSTGDSLNSPLHF,TGTGCCAGCAGTTCTACCGGGGACAGCCTGAATTCACCCCTCCACTTT
TRBJ1-2,-,TRBV18,TRBD1,CASSPGGQGNGYTF,TGTGCCAGCTCACCCGGGGGACAGGGGAATGGCTACACCTTC
TRBJ1-3,once,TRBV2,-,CASNRDSGNTIYF,TGTGCCAGCAACAGGGACTCTGGAAACACCATATATTTT
TRBJ2-3,-,TRBV10-1,-,CASSGQGGSLTDTQYF,TGCGCCAGCAGTGGACAGGGAGGTTCTCTCACAGATACGCAGTATTTT
TRBJ2-5,few,TRBV11-2,TRBD1,CASSLGDRDQETQYF,TGTGCCAGCAGCTTAGGGGACAGGGACCAAGAGACCCAGTACTTC
TRBJ1-2,-,TRBV5-1,-,CATGADRDINDAGCTF,TGCGCCACCGGAGCAGACCGGGACATAAACGACGCTGGCTGCACCTTC
TRBJ1-1,-,TRBV6-1,-,CASIDRNTEAFF,TGTGCCAGCATAGACAGGAACACTGAAGCTTTCTTT
TRBJ1-6,-,TRBV2,TRBD1,CASRDRLSSPLHF,TGTGCCAGCAGGGACAGGCTTAGCTCACCCCTCCACTTT
TRBJ1-1,-,TRBV4-1,-,CASSLPADGTEAFF,TGCGCCAGCAGCCTCCCCGCGGATGGGACTGAAGCTTTCTTT
TRBJ2-5,-,TRBV15,TRBD1,CATSRPLDQGDRETQYF,TGTGCCACCAGCAGACCCTTAGATCAGGGGGACCGGGAGACCCAGTACTTC
TRBJ2-5,-,TRBV5-4,-,CASSLETAQETQYF,TGTGCCAGCAGCTTGGAGACAGCCCAAGAGACCCAGTACTTC
TRBJ2-5,-,TRBV7-3,TRBD2,CASSPTGTNSQETQYF,TGTGCCAGCAGCCCAACCGGGACTAACTCCCAAGAGACCCAGTACTTC
TRBJ1-1,-,TRBV6-5,-,CASSIHRKERAFF,TGTGCCAGCAGTATACACCGCAAAGAACGAGCTTTCTTT
TRBJ1-5,once,TRBV5-6,TRBD1,CASSLVRDRDQPQHF,TGTGCCAGCAGCTTGGTCCGGGACAGGGACCAGCCCCAGCATTTT
TRBJ2-7,-,TRBV5-4,-,CASSLLAEVAETYEQYF,TGTGCCAGCAGCTTGTTGGCGGAGGTAGCGGAGACCTACGAGCAGTACTTC
TRBJ1-1,-,TRBV28,-,CASRSTGSEAFF,TGTGCCAGCAGATCTACAGGGAGTGAGGCTTTCTTT
TRBJ1-4,-,TRBV10-3,TRBD1,CAVRGGEGEKLFF,TGTGCCGTCAGAGGGGGCGAGGGTGAAAAACTGTTTTTT
TRBJ1-5,few,TRBV5-6,-,CASSLVGEGNQPQHF,TGTGCCAGCAGCTTGGTAGGGGAGGGCAATCAGCCCCAGCATTTT
TRBJ1-6,-,TRBV5-1,-,CASSLELSYNSPLHF,TGCGCCAGCAGCTTGGAGCTCTCCTATAATTCACCCCTCCACTTT
TRBJ1-5,-,TRBV10-2,-,CASSGTGMGQPQHF,TGCGCCAGCAGTGGTACAGGAATGGGTCAGCCCCAGCATTTT
TRBJ2-1,-,TRBV7-9,-,CASSASGYSYNEQFF,TGTGCCAGCAGCGCGAGCGGGTACTCCTACAATGAGCAGTTCTTC
TRBJ2-6,-,TRBV7-7,-,CASSLGQTGANVLTF,TGTGCCAGCAGCTTAGGACAGACTGGGGCCAACGTCCTGACTTTC
TRBJ2-7,-,TRBV21-1,-,CASSDEPWTGSYEQYF,TGTGCCAGCAGCGACGAACCCTGGACAGGGTCCTACGAGCAGTACTTC
TRBJ2-7,-,TRBV2,-,CASSPGQSYEQYF,TGTGCCAGCAGTCCCGGACAGTCCTACGAGCAGTACTTC
TRBJ2-2,once,TRBV19,-,CASRGLDTGELFF,TGTGCCAGTAGGGGGCTGGACACCGGGGAGCTGTTTTTT
TRBJ2-7,few,TRBV19,TRBD1,CASSGGGQGYYEQYF,TGTGCCAGTAGTGGGGGAGGACAGGGGTACTACGAGCAGTACTTC
TRBJ1-6,once,TRBV19,-,CASRGGANSPLHF,TGTGCCAGTAGGGGGGGAGCGAATTCACCCCTCCACTTT
TRBJ2-3,-,TRBV28,-,CASSSDRNTDTQYF,TGTGCCAGCAGTTCGGACAGAAACACAGATACGCAGTATTTT
TRBJ2-3,-,TRBV18,TRBD2,CASSPLAGGSTDTQYF,TGTGCCAGCTCACCCCTAGCGGGGGGTAGCACAGATACGCAGTATTTT
TRBJ2-6,-,TRBV2,TRBD1,CASSGTGSSGANVLTF,TGTGCCAGCAGTGGGACAGGGAGCTCTGGGGCCAACGTCCTGACTTTC
TRBJ2-2,few,TRBV6-5,TRBD1,CASQRDRATGELFF,TGTGCCAGCCAACGGGACAGGGCAACCGGGGAGCTGTTTTTT
TRBJ1-1,-,TRBV5-1,-,CASSSTSGGTEAFF,TGCGCCAGCAGCTCTACCTCAGGTGGGACTGAAGCTTTCTTT
TRBJ2-1,-,TRBV7-8,-,CASSSLLTPHEQFF,TGTGCCAGCAGCTCTCTACTCACCCCCCATGAGCAGTTCTTC
TRBJ1-5,-,TRBV4-1,-,CASSLNSNQPQHF,TGCGCCAGCAGCCTCAATAGCAATCAGCCCCAGCATTTT
TRBJ1-1,-,TRBV28,TRBD1,CASRLDRGINTEAFF,TGTGCCAGCAGGCTGGACAGGGGGATAAACACTGAAGCTTTCTTT
TRBJ2-1,-,TRBV9,-,CASSVGRQGQGGQFF,TGTGCCAGCAGCGTAGGGAGGCAGGGGCAAGGGGGGCAGTTCTTC
TRBJ2-1,-,TRBV9,TRBD2,CASSVGGGPGEQFF,TGTGCCAGCAGCGTAGGGGGGGGACCCGGTGAGCAGTTCTTC
TRBJ1-2,once,TRBV30,TRBD1,CAWSRDSYGYTF,TGTGCCTGGAGTAGGGACAGCTATGGCTACACCTTC
TRBJ1-5,-,TRBV30,-,CAWSGGSNQPQHF,TGTGCCTGGAGTGGAGGGAGCAATCAGCCCCAGCATTTT
TRBJ2-7,-,TRBV5-1,-,CASSLPGNSYEQYF,TGCGCCAGCAGCCTTCCCGGGAACTCCTACGAGCAGTACTTC
TRBJ2-1,-,TRBV9,TRBD2,CASSPSASGGYNEQFF,TGTGCCAGCAGCCCTAGCGCCAGCGGGGGGTATAATGAGCAGTTCTTC
TRBJ1-2,-,TRBV11-2,-,CASSLQGLYGYTF,TGTGCCAGCAGCTTGCAGGGCCTCTATGGCTACACCTTC
TRBJ1-2,-,TRBV6-5,-,CASSYSGAVSGYTF,TGTGCCAGCAGTTACTCGGGGGCAGTCTCTGGCTACACCTTC
TRBJ1-1,few,TRBV6-1,TRBD1,CASSHRGLNTEAFF,TGTGCCAGCAGTCACAGGGGACTCAACACTGAAGCTTTCTTT
TRBJ1-1,-,TRBV10-1,-,CASSEGAGLNTEAFF,TGCGCCAGCAGTGAGGGGGCCGGATTGAACACTGAAGCTTTCTTT
TRBJ2-1,-,TRBV13,-,CASSPEGVGLWEQFF,TGTGCCAGCAGCCCGGAGGGAGTGGGGTTGTGGGAGCAGTTCTTC
TRBJ1-5,once,TRBV4-1,-,CASSRGYSNQPQHF,TGCGCCAGCAGCCGCGGGTATAGCAATCAGCCCCAGCATTTT
TRBJ1-4,-,TRBV19,-,CASSIGPGNNEKLFF,TGTGCCAGTAGTATAGGTCCAGGGAATAACGAAAAACTGTTTTTT
TRBJ2-5,once,TRBV29-1,TRBD1,CSVEGGTVWYQETQYF,TGCAGCGTTGAAGGGGGGACAGTCTGGTACCAAGAGACCCAGTACTTC
TRBJ2-1,-,TRBV5-1,-,CASSLATSSLYNEQFF,TGCGCCAGCAGCTTGGCTACTAGCTCTCTTTACAATGAGCAGTTCTTC
TRBJ2-3,-,TRBV9,TRBD2,CASSIIAGGRTDTQYF,TGTGCCAGCAGCATCATAGCGGGGGGCCGCACAGATACGCAGTATTTT
TRBJ2-2,-,TRBV10-3,-,CAISSSGLLNTGELFF,TGTGCCATCAGTTCCTCGGGACTCTTGAACACCGGGGAGCTGTTTTTT
TRBJ2-5,-,TRBV9,TRBD2,CASSGAGTRDTQYF,TGTGCCAGCAGCGGCGCCGGGACTAGAGATACCCAGTACTTC
TRBJ1-2,-,TRBV6-5,-,CASSYSTVYGYTF,TGTGCCAGCAGTTACTCGACTGTTTATGGCTACACCTTC
TRBJ2-7,-,TRBV7-9,TRBD1,CASSGTGDPYEQYF,TGTGCCAGCAGCGGGACAGGGGATCCCTACGAGCAGTACTTC
TRBJ2-3,-,TRBV5-3,TRBD2,CARSRGTSGGNPTDTQYF,TGTGCCAGAAGCCGAGGGACTAGCGGGGGGAATCCCACAGATACGCAGTATTTT
TRBJ2-7,-,TRBV7-8,-,CASSLAQGPSYEQYF,TGTGCCAGCAGCTTAGCACAGGGTCCCTCATACGAGCAGTACTTC
TRBJ2-1,-,TRBV7-9,-,CGGDSYNEQFF,TGCGGAGGGGACTCCTACAATGAGCAGTTCTTC
TRBJ2-5,-,TRBV6-5,-,CASSYTIAVLETQYF,TGTGCCAGCAGTTACACAATAGCCGTCCTGGAGACCCAGTACTTC